The 5 T cell receptor beta chains reported below all come from one sample, sequenced in a study of vaccination effects on CD4 cells after COVID-19. Culture lasted roughly 9 days before CD4+ T cell isolation. Each participant was given two doses of one vaccine (BNT162b2 or mRNA-1273). TCRdb's copy holds only in-frame clones and misses some; the assay was immunoSEQ multiplex PCR. The sample has tens of thousands of clones, less than 80% seen once. Antigens of these TCRs are unknown. Here the sequenced sample was CD4+ T cells from PBMCs cultured without peptide, taken after COVID-19 vaccination. The origin of the receptors is a human donor who received a COVID-19 vaccine.

This clone was seen more than once but under ten times. This sequence joins TRBV25-1 and TRBJ1-2; no clear D gene. The V end was cut by 0 bases, the J end by 6 bases, with 5 bases between. Germline loops: CDR1 MGHDK, CDR2 SYGVNS. The CDR3 runs to 12 residues. This CDR3 is CASSEYPDGYTF. CDR3 nucleotide sequence: TGTGCCAGCAGTGAATACCCTGATGGCTACACCTTC.

Only a few counts were recorded for this clone. CDR3 coding DNA: TGTGCCAGCAGTTTAGAGTTGGGCAGGGGTTACTATGGCTACACCTTC. Translating it yields CASSLELGRGYYGYTF. This chain joins TRBV28 and TRBJ1-2; D is perhaps TRBD1 (6 bases). V lost 2 bases and J 3 bases, leaving 16 bases between the germline ends. This CDR3 is built from 16 residues. CDR1 MDHEN and CDR2 SYDVKM come from the germline V gene.

The chain combines TRBV25-1 with TRBJ1-2, with 11 bases matching TRBD1. There are 16 residues in the CDR3. The V gene end was trimmed by 3 bases and the J gene end by 6 bases; junction bases not matched to a gene: 9. From germline, CDR1 is MGHDK and CDR2 SYGVNS. CDR3 loop: CASSEAGQGAFNGYTF. As DNA, the CDR3 is TGTGCCAGCAGTGAGGCTGGACAGGGGGCGTTTAATGGCTACACCTTC.

This rearrangement joins TRBV5-1 to TRBJ1-1; possible D gene TRBD1, 5 bases. Trimming took off 0 bases at V and 6 bases at J, with 9 bases between the two ends. CDR1 is SGHRS and CDR2 is YFSETQ in the germline V gene. The CDR3 covers 13 residues. In DNA form, the CDR3 reads TGCGCCAGCAGCTTGGACAGGAGCCCTGAAGCTTTCTTT. It is translated as CASSLDRSPEAFF.

J is TRBJ2-2 and V is TRBV5-4, with 12 bases matching TRBD2. Germline CDR1 SGHNT, CDR2 YYREEE (reference sequence). The CDR3 contains 17 residues. Trimming at V came to 4 bases and at J to 4 bases, leaving 8 bases not matched to a gene. As DNA, the CDR3 is TGTGCCAGCAGCCTGGGACTAGCGGGCCCCGGCACCGGGGAGCTGTTTTTT. Translating gives CASSLGLAGPGTGELFF.